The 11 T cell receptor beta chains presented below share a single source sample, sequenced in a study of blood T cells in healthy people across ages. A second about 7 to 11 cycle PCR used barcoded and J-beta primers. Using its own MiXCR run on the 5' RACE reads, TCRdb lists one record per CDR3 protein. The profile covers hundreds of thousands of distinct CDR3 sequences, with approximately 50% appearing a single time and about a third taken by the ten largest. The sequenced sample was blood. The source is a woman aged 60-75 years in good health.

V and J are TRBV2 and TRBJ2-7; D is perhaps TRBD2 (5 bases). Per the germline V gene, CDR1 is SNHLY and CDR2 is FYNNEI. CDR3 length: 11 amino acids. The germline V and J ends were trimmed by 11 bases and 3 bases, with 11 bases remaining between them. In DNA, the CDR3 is TGTGCCGGGAGAGAACTCTACGAGCAGTACTTC. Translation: CAGRELYEQYF.

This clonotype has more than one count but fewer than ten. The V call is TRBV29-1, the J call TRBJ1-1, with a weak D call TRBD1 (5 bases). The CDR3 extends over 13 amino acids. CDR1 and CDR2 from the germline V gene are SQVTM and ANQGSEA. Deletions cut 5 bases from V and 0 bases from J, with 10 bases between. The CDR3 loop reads CSVTRVLNTEAFF. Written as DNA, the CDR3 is TGCAGCGTTACCAGGGTTTTGAACACTGAAGCTTTCTTT.

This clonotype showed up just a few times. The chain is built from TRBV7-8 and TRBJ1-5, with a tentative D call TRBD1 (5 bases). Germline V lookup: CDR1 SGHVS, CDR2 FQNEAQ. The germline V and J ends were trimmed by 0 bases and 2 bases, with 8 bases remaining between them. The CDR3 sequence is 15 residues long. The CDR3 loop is CASSLAVGGNQPQHF. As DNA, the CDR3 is TGTGCCAGCAGCTTAGCAGTAGGGGGCAATCAGCCCCAGCATTTT.

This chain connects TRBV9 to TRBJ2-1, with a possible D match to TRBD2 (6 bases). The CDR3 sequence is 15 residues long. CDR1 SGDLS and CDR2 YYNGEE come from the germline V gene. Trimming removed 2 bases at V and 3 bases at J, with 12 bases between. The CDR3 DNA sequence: TGTGCCAGCAGCGTCACCGCGGGACTCTACAATGAGCAGTTCTTC. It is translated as CASSVTAGLYNEQFF.

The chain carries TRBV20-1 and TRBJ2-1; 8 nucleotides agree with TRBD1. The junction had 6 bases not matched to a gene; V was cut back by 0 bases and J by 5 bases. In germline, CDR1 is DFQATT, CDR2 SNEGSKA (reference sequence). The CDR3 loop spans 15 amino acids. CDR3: CSARDPRGLHNEQFF. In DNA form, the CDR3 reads TGCAGTGCTAGAGATCCCAGGGGGCTTCACAATGAGCAGTTCTTC.

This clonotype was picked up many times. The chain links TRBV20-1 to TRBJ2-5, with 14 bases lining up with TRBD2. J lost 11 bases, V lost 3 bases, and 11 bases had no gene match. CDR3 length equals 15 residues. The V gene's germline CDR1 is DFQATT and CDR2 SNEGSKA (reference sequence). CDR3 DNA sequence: TGCAGTGCTAGTGGACTAGCGGGAGGACAGCGGGAGCAGTACTTC. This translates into CSASGLAGGQREQYF.

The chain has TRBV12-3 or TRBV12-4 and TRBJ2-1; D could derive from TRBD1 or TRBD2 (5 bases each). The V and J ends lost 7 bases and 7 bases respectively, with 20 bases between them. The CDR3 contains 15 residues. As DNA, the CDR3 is TGTGCCAGCATCTCCGCCGGGGCAACGGGTAATGAGCAGTTCTTC. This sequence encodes CASISAGATGNEQFF.

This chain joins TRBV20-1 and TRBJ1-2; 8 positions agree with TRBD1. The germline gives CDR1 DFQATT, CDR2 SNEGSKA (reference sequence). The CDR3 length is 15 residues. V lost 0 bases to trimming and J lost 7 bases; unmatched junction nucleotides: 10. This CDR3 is CSARDLTGGNRGYTF. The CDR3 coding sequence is TGCAGTGCTAGAGATCTCACAGGGGGAAATCGTGGCTACACCTTC.

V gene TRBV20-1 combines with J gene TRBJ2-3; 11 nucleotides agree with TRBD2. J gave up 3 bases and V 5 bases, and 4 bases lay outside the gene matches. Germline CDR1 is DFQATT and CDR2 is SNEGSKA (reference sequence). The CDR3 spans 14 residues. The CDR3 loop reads CSALLAGETDTQYF. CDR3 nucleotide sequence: TGCAGTGCTTTACTAGCGGGAGAGACAGATACGCAGTATTTT.

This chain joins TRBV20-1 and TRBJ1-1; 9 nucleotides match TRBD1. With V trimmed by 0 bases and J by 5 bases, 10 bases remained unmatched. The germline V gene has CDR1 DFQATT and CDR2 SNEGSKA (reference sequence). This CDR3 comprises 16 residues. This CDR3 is CSARDRRQGEWTEAFF. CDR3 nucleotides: TGCAGTGCTAGAGATCGGCGACAGGGGGAATGGACTGAAGCTTTCTTT.

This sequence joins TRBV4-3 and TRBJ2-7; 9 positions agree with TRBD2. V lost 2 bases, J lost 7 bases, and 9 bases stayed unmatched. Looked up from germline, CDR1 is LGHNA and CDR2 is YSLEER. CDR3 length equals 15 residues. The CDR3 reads CASSQQRTSADEQYF. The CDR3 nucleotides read TGCGCCAGCAGCCAACAAAGGACTAGCGCGGATGAGCAGTACTTC.